These 31 T cell receptor beta chains came from one sample sequenced in a study of blood T cell repertoires in COVID-19. Here immunoSEQ multiplex PCR was the method, and the copy in TCRdb shows in-frame clones only, minus some. The sample consists of about 240,000 clones, roughly 90% of them appearing once. Sequencing was carried out using PBMCs or T cells enriched from blood (not recorded which). These receptors were taken from a woman in her twenties or thirties who had recovered from COVID-19.

The chain joins TRBV6-5 to TRBJ1-1; weak D call: TRBD1 (6 bases). CDR1 and CDR2 (germline): MNHEY, SVGAGI. The CDR3 has 13 amino acids. V lost 10 bases to trimming and J lost 5 bases, with 17 bases between them. CDR3 amino acids: CAIQRGHGTEAFF. As DNA, the CDR3 is TGTGCCATCCAACGGGGACACGGGACTGAAGCTTTCTTT.

The chain employs TRBV4-3 and TRBJ1-2, with 8 bases matching TRBD1. Germline V lookup: CDR1 LGHNA, CDR2 YSLEER. The V and J ends lost 0 bases and 8 bases, in that order; junction bases with no gene match: 11. The CDR3 loop spans 16 amino acids. CDR3 amino acids: CASSQEGMDRAMGYTF. In DNA form, the CDR3 reads TGCGCCAGCAGCCAAGAAGGCATGGACAGGGCAATGGGCTACACCTTC.

This clone was counted a few times. The V and J genes are TRBV11-2 and TRBJ2-2; TRBD1 agrees at 8 bases. The germline V gene encodes CDR1 SGHAT and CDR2 FQNNGV. This CDR3 region has 17 residues. V lost 1 base and J lost 7; bases outside the gene matches: 11. The CDR3: CASSLAVGTGSNGELFF. The CDR3 DNA is TGTGCCAGCAGCTTAGCCGTCGGGACAGGATCAAACGGGGAGCTGTTTTTT.

The CDR3 nucleotides read TGTGCCAGCAGCTTAAAGTCTTCTAGCGGGATTTACAATGAGCAGTTCTTC. It encodes CASSLKSSSGIYNEQFF. The genes are TRBV11-2 and TRBJ2-1; TRBD2 matches at 9 bases. Germline V gene lookup returns CDR1 SGHAT and CDR2 FQNNGV. The CDR3 is 17 amino acids. The ends lost 2 bases at V and 4 bases at J; junction bases unmatched: 9. Full variable domain (rest looked up from reference TRBV11-2 and TRBJ2-1): EAGVAQSPRYKIIEKRQSVAFWCNPISGHATLYWYQQILGQGPKLLIQFQNNGVVDDSQLPKDRFSAERLKGVDSTLKIQPAKLEDSAVYLCASSLKSSSGIYNEQFFGPGTRLTVL.

The chain links TRBV29-1 to TRBJ2-1, with 9 nucleotides matching TRBD2. This CDR3 region has 16 residues. J was trimmed by 6 bases and V by 0 bases; bases with no gene match: 9. In germline, CDR1 is SQVTM, CDR2 ANQGSEA. The CDR3 coding sequence is TGCAGCGTTGAAGATCTACGTAGCGGGAGCCTCAATGAGCAGTTCTTC. It specifies CSVEDLRSGSLNEQFF.

This sequence joins TRBV2 and TRBJ2-7, with TRBD1 identical over 9 bases. V trimming: 4 bases; J trimming: 2 bases; junction bases outside the gene matches: 0. The CDR3 has 13 amino acids. The germline gives CDR1 SNHLY, CDR2 FYNNEI. CDR3 sequence: CASSGDRAYEQYF. The CDR3 region has the DNA TGTGCCAGCAGTGGGGACAGGGCCTACGAGCAGTACTTC.

The gene calls are TRBV29-1 and TRBJ2-1; D may be TRBD2 (6 bases). The CDR3 is 13 amino acids. Germline-derived CDR1 and CDR2 are SQVTM and ANQGSEA. The V and J ends lost 6 bases and 5 bases respectively, with 14 bases between them. The CDR3 DNA sequence: TGCAGCGTCTCCGGGACTCGTCACAATGAGCAGTTCTTC. Translated: CSVSGTRHNEQFF.

The rearrangement links TRBV28 to TRBJ1-2; no clear D. The CDR3 covers 13 residues. CDR1 MDHEN and CDR2 SYDVKM come from the germline V gene. V dropped 10 bases and J dropped 8 bases, with 20 bases sitting between them. The CDR3 region is CATGGEFYAGYTF. Here the CDR3 DNA reads TGTGCCACTGGCGGAGAATTCTATGCAGGCTACACCTTC.

The sample holds many counts of this clone. This rearrangement joins TRBV2 to TRBJ2-1; TRBD1 matches at 7 bases. Germline V gene lookup returns CDR1 SNHLY and CDR2 FYNNEI. V lost 6 bases to trimming and J lost 1 base; unmatched junction nucleotides: 6. The CDR3 has 15 amino acids. CDR3 coding DNA: TGTGCCAGCAGGCCGGGACAGACTTCCTACAATGAGCAGTTCTTC. Translated, it gives CASRPGQTSYNEQFF.

This chain joins TRBV5-6 and TRBJ2-5; unclear D gene. Germline values: CDR1 SGHDT, CDR2 YYEEEE. The CDR3 runs 14 residues. Trimming took off 0 bases at V and 5 bases at J, with 11 bases between the two ends. The CDR3 nucleotides are TGTGCCAGCAGCTTGGCCACACACCTTGAGACCCAGTACTTC. Its translation: CASSLATHLETQYF.

The V gene is TRBV28, the J gene TRBJ2-7; D perhaps matches TRBD2 (5 bases). There are 12 residues in the CDR3. Germline assignment: CDR1 MDHEN and CDR2 SYDVKM. Trimming cost V 6 bases and J 4 bases, with 10 bases left between them. The CDR3 here is CASRGWEYEQYF. CDR3 sequence (DNA): TGTGCCAGCAGAGGATGGGAGTACGAGCAGTACTTC.

This chain connects TRBV7-9 to TRBJ2-1; the match to TRBD2 covers 7 bases. Germline V lookup: CDR1 SEHNR, CDR2 FQNEAQ (reference sequence). This CDR3 spans 16 amino acids. Trimming took 2 bases from V and 6 from J; bases not matched to a gene: 10. CDR3 sequence (DNA): TGTGCCAGCAGCTTACCGGCGGGCGGGAGAAGCAATGAGCAGTTCTTC. Translating gives CASSLPAGGRSNEQFF.

The chain combines TRBV18 with TRBJ1-5; tentatively, D is TRBD1 (5 bases). V was clipped by 2 bases and J by 2 bases, with 7 bases between them. The CDR3 is 14 residues long. Per the germline V gene, CDR1 is KGHSH and CDR2 is LQKENI. The CDR3 loop reads CASSPGGGNQPQHF. CDR3 coding DNA: TGTGCCAGCTCACCAGGGGGGGGCAATCAGCCCCAGCATTTT.

The chain has TRBV7-9 and TRBJ2-7; 7 bases are a match to TRBD2. The CDR3 contains 14 residues. Germline CDR1 and CDR2: SEHNR and FQNEAQ (reference sequence). The trim removed 7 bases at V and 3 bases at J, leaving 9 bases unmatched. The CDR3 DNA reads TGTGCCAGCACCCTGGGGGGGGACTTCTACGAGCAGTACTTC. It is translated as CASTLGGDFYEQYF. Variable domain in full (rest from reference TRBV7-9 and TRBJ2-7): DTGVSQNPRHKITKRGQNVTFRCDPISEHNRLYWYRQTLGQGPEFLTYFQNEAQLEKSRLLSDRFSAERPKGSFSTLEIQRTEQGDSAMYLCASTLGGDFYEQYFGPGTRLTVT.

The V and J genes are TRBV6-6 and TRBJ2-3; D gene unclear. Germline CDR1 MNHNY, CDR2 SVGAGI (reference sequence). Deletions cut 6 bases from V and 6 bases from J, with 10 bases between. The CDR3 is 12 residues long. CDR3 DNA: TGTGCCAGCAGCACTGTCCTGGATACGCAGTATTTT. Protein: CASSTVLDTQYF.

V gene TRBV19 combines with J gene TRBJ1-5; D is unclear. The CDR3 contains 16 residues. Trimming took off 6 bases at V and 2 bases at J, with 17 bases between the two ends. Germline CDR1 and CDR2: LNHDA and SQIVND (reference sequence). This CDR3 is CASRSGAQIRNQPQHF. The CDR3 DNA is TGTGCCAGTAGATCCGGAGCCCAAATTCGCAATCAGCCCCAGCATTTT. Filled out from reference TRBV19 and TRBJ1-5, the complete variable domain reads DGGITQSPKYLFRKEGQNVTLSCEQNLNHDAMYWYRQDPGQGLRLIYYSQIVNDFQKGDIAEGYSVSREKKESFPLTVTSAQKNPTAFYLCASRSGAQIRNQPQHFGDGTRLSIL.

The chain links TRBV3-1 (or the pseudogene TRBV3-2) to TRBJ2-3; TRBD2 agrees at 9 bases. The CDR3 is 17 residues long. CDR1 and CDR2 (germline): LGHDT, YNNKEL (reference sequence). The V segment lost 2 bases and the J segment 10 bases; nucleotides outside the gene matches: 16. CDR3 sequence reads: CASSQLSSGRSLSSQYF. The CDR3 nucleotides read TGTGCCAGCAGCCAACTTTCGAGCGGGAGGTCCCTTAGTTCGCAGTATTTT.

The V and J genes are TRBV11-3 and TRBJ2-7, with 8 bases aligning to TRBD2. From germline, CDR1 is SGHNT and CDR2 YENEEA. With V trimmed by 3 bases and J by 2 bases, 0 bases remained unmatched. The CDR3 loop spans 13 amino acids. CDR3 nucleotide sequence: TGTGCCAGCAGCTTCGGGGGGGCCTACGAGCAGTACTTC. It specifies CASSFGGAYEQYF.

This chain joins TRBV5-1 and TRBJ1-2, with no clear D. The germline V gene has CDR1 SGHRS and CDR2 YFSETQ. Trimming removed 0 bases at V and 0 bases at J, with 18 bases between. This CDR3 comprises 18 residues. This chain's CDR3 is CASSLAGGSRATNYGYTF. DNA of the CDR3: TGCGCCAGCAGCTTGGCCGGTGGTTCTCGAGCGACTAACTATGGCTACACCTTC.

This chain uses TRBV7-9 with TRBJ2-5; TRBD2 agrees at 14 bases. The CDR3 is 17 amino acids. Per germline, CDR1 SEHNR and CDR2 FQNEAQ (reference sequence). The junction had 10 bases not matched to a gene; V was cut back by 5 bases and J by 5 bases. DNA for the CDR3: TGTGCCAGCAGCGCCAGGGGACTAGCGGGAGCGAGGGAGACCCAGTACTTC. Its protein product is CASSARGLAGARETQYF.

The rearrangement uses TRBV28 and TRBJ1-5, with TRBD1 matching over 9 bases. Germline V CDR1 and CDR2: MDHEN, SYDVKM. Trimming at V came to 8 bases and at J to 3 bases, leaving 5 bases not matched to a gene. This CDR3 spans 14 amino acids. The CDR3 DNA reads TGTGCCAGCTTAGGACAGGGGAACAATCAGCCCCAGCATTTT. Translating it yields CASLGQGNNQPQHF. Looking up the rest from reference TRBV28 and TRBJ1-5 gives the full variable domain: DVKVTQSSRYLVKRTGEKVFLECVQDMDHENMFWYRQDPGLGLRLIYFSYDVKMKEKGDIPEGYSVSREKKERFSLILESASTNQTSMYLCASLGQGNNQPQHFGDGTRLSIL.

The chain is built from TRBV27 and TRBJ2-7; D is unclear. CDR1 and CDR2 from the germline V gene are MNHEY and SMNVEV (reference sequence). The CDR3 runs 16 residues. V lost 0 bases, J lost 2 bases, and 14 bases lay in between. The CDR3 loop reads CASSLSRDHPPYEQYF. The CDR3 nucleotides read TGTGCCAGCAGTTTATCGAGAGATCATCCACCCTACGAGCAGTACTTC.

CDR3 sequence (DNA): TGTGCCAGCAGTTTCCGGACAGGGGGCGCAGAGACCCAGTACTTC. It codes for CASSFRTGGAETQYF. The chain recombines TRBV27 with TRBJ2-5; 11 bases are a match to TRBD1. Trimming took 3 bases from V and 4 from J; bases not matched to a gene: 4. Germline CDR1 and CDR2: MNHEY and SMNVEV (reference sequence). This CDR3 is built from 15 residues.

The CDR3: CATSRDPGLYTEAFF. Here the CDR3 DNA reads TGTGCCACCAGCAGAGATCCAGGGCTTTACACTGAAGCTTTCTTT. The V call is TRBV15, the J call TRBJ1-1; D is possibly TRBD1 (5 bases). This CDR3 contains 15 residues. V lost 0 bases and J lost 3, with 11 bases in between. CDR1 and CDR2 (germline): LNHNV, YYDKDF (reference sequence).

V usage is TRBV6-5 and J usage is TRBJ1-6; 7 bases match TRBD1. This CDR3 spans 15 amino acids. The V segment lost 5 bases and the J segment 6 bases; nucleotides outside the gene matches: 7. Germline V gene sequence: CDR1 MNHEY, CDR2 SVGAGI. CDR3 residues: CASSPLTGVNSPLHF. The CDR3 DNA sequence: TGTGCCAGCAGTCCGTTAACAGGGGTTAATTCACCCCTCCACTTT.

The V gene is TRBV19, the J gene TRBJ1-2; no reliable D call. This CDR3 is built from 13 residues. Germline lookup yields CDR1 LNHDA and CDR2 SQIVND (reference sequence). The V gene lost 5 bases and the J gene lost 4 bases, with 11 bases spanning the gap. The CDR3 nucleotides are TGTGCCAGTAGTTCGTCACTACTCTATGGCTACACCTTC. Protein: CASSSSLLYGYTF.

The chain is built from TRBV7-2 and TRBJ1-5; 8 nucleotides align to TRBD1. The V and J ends lost 5 bases and 1 base, in that order; junction bases with no gene match: 10. This CDR3 has 17 amino acids. The V gene's germline CDR1 is SGHTA and CDR2 FQGNSA. The CDR3 DNA is TGTGCCAGCAGCCTGGACAGGGTACAGTTCAGCAATCAGCCCCAGCATTTT. It translates to CASSLDRVQFSNQPQHF.

The V gene is TRBV3-1 (or the pseudogene TRBV3-2), the J gene TRBJ2-4, with D perhaps TRBD1 (8 bases). This CDR3 has 13 amino acids. V dropped 5 bases and J dropped 15 bases, with 20 bases sitting between them. Germline CDR1 is LGHDT and CDR2 is YNNKEL (reference sequence). CDR3 sequence: CASSFGQGGVPYF. In DNA form, the CDR3 reads TGTGCCAGCAGCTTCGGACAGGGAGGGGTGCCGTACTTC.

The V and J genes are TRBV7-9 and TRBJ2-3; 9 bases map to TRBD2. V was pared by 5 bases and J by 0 bases, with 12 bases of the junction left unmatched. From germline, CDR1 is SEHNR and CDR2 FQNEAQ (reference sequence). The CDR3 covers 18 residues. CDR3 sequence (DNA): TGTGCCAGCAGCCCGCCTGGTGGGCTAGCGGGGAGCACAGATACGCAGTATTTT. It encodes CASSPPGGLAGSTDTQYF.

The chain's CDR3 is CASSLGGEQYF. The DNA of the CDR3 is TGCGCCAGCAGCCTCGGGGGCGAGCAGTACTTC. The chain carries TRBV4-1 and TRBJ2-7, with D possibly matching TRBD2 (6 bases). CDR3 length equals 11 residues. V lost 4 bases, J lost 6 bases, and 7 bases lay in between. CDR1 and CDR2 from the germline V gene are MGHRA and YSYEKL.

V and J are TRBV28 and TRBJ2-5, with 7 bases lining up with TRBD1. CDR1 is MDHEN, CDR2 SYDVKM, per germline. Trimming at V came to 2 bases and at J to 3 bases, leaving 15 bases not matched to a gene. This CDR3 has 18 amino acids. DNA for the CDR3: TGTGCCAGCAGTTTAGCGCGGACAGGACTTTGGCCTAAAGAGACCCAGTACTTC. It specifies CASSLARTGLWPKETQYF.